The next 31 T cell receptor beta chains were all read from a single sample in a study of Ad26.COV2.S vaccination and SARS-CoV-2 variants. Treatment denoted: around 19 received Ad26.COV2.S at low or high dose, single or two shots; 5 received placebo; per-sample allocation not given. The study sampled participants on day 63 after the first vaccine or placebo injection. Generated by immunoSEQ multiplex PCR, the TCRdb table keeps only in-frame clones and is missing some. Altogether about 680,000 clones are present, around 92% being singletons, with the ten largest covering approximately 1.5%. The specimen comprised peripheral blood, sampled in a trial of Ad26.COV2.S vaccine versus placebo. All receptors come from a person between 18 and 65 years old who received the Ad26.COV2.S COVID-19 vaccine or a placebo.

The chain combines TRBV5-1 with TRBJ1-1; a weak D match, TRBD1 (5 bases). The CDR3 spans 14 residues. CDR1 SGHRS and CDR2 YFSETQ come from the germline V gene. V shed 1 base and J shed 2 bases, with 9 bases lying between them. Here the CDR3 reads CASSLQGFNTEAFF. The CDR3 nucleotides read TGCGCCAGCAGCTTGCAGGGTTTCAACACTGAAGCTTTCTTT.

This chain's CDR3 is CASSLGELAGTQYF. The CDR3 bases are TGTGCCAGCAGCTTAGGGGAACTAGCGGGGACGCAGTACTTC. The gene calls are TRBV11-2 and TRBJ2-4; TRBD2 matches at 10 bases. Germline V lookup: CDR1 SGHAT, CDR2 FQNNGV. The CDR3 totals 14 residues. V shed 1 base, J shed 13 bases, and the junction held 7 bases outside the gene matches.

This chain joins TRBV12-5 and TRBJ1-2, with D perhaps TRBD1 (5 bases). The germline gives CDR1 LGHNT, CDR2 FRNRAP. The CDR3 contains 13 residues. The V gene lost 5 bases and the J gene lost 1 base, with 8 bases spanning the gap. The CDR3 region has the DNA TGTGCTAGTGGTCGGGGCTTTAACTATGGCTACACCTTC. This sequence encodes CASGRGFNYGYTF. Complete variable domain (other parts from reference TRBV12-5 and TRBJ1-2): DARVTQTPRHKVTEMGQEVTMRCQPILGHNTVFWYRQTMMQGLELLAYFRNRAPLDDSGMPKDRFSAEMPDATLATLKIQPSEPRDSAVYFCASGRGFNYGYTFGSGTRLTVV.

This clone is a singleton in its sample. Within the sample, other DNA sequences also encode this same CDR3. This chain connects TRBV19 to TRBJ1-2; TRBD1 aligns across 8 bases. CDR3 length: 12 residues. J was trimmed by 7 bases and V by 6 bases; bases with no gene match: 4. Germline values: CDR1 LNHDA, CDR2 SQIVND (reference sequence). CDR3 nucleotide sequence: TGTGCCAGTAGGCTACAGGGGGGTGGCTACACCTTC. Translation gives CASRLQGGGYTF.

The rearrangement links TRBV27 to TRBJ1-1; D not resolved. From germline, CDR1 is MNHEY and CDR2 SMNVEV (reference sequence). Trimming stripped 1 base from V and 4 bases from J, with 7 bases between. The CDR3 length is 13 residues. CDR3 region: CASSLFLTTEAFF. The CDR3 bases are TGTGCCAGCAGTTTATTTCTGACCACTGAAGCTTTCTTT.

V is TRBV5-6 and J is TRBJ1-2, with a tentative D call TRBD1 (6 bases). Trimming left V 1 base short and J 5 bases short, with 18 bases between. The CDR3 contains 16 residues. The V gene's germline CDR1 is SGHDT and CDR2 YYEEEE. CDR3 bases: TGTGCCAGCAGCTTGACAGGGACGGGGCGAACTTATGGCTACACCTTC. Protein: CASSLTGTGRTYGYTF.

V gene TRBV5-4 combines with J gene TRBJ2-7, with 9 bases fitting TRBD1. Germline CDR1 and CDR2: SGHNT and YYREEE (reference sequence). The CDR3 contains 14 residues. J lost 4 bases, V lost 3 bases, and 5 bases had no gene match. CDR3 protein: CASSWDRAAYEQYF. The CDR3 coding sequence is TGTGCCAGCAGCTGGGACAGGGCCGCATACGAGCAGTACTTC.

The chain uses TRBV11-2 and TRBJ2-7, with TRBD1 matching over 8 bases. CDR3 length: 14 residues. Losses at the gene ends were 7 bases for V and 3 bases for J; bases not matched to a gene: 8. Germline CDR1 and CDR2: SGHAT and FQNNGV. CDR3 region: CASKIWTGSYEQYF. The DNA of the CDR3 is TGTGCCAGCAAGATATGGACAGGGAGCTACGAGCAGTACTTC.

The CDR3 region has the DNA TGTGCCTGGAGGGCCGGCAATGAGCAGTTCTTC. Amino acid sequence: CAWRAGNEQFF. V usage is TRBV30 and J usage is TRBJ2-1; no reliable D call. The CDR3 length is 11 residues. Trimming left V 3 bases short and J 6 bases short, with 6 bases between. Germline V CDR1 and CDR2: GTSNPN, SVGIG (reference sequence).

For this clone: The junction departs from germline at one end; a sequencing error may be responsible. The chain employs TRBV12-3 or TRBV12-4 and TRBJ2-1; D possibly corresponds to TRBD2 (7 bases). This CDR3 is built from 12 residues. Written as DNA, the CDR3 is TGTGCCAGCACCCGAACTGAAGGGGGGGGCCTCTTC. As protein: CASTRTEGGGLF.

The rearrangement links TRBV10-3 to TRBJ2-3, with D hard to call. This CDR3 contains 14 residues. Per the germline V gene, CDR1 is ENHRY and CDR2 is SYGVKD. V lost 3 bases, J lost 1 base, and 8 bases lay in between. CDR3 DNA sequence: TGTGCCATCAGTGACTTGAGAGGCACAGATACGCAGTATTTT. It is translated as CAISDLRGTDTQYF.

CDR3 amino acids: CASSQDLHTEAFF. The DNA for the CDR3 is TGTGCCAGCAGCCAAGACTTACACACTGAAGCTTTCTTT. The V and J genes are TRBV14 and TRBJ1-1; D gene ambiguous. This CDR3 spans 13 amino acids. V lost 0 bases to trimming and J lost 3 bases, with 5 bases between them. Germline CDR1 and CDR2: SGHDN and FVKESK.

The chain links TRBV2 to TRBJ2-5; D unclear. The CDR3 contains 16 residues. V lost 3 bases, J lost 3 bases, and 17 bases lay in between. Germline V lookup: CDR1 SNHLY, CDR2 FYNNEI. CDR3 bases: TGTGCCAGCAGTGATATTGAGACACAAGGTGAAGAGACCCAGTACTTC. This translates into CASSDIETQGEETQYF.

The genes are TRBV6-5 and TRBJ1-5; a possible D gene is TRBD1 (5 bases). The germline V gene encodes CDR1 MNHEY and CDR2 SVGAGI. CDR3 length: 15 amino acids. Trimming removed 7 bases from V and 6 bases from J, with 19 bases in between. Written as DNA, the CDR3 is TGTGCCAGCATCCCTGCTTCAAGGGGAGGTCAGCCCCAGCATTTT. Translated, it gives CASIPASRGGQPQHF.

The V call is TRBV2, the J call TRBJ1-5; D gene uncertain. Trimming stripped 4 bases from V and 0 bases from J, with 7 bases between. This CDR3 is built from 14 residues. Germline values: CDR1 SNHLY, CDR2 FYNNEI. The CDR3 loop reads CASSARNSNQPQHF. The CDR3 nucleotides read TGTGCCAGCAGTGCCCGTAATAGCAATCAGCCCCAGCATTTT.

The CDR3 protein is CASSFLQGASFNEQFF. In DNA form, the CDR3 reads TGCGCCAGCAGCTTTCTACAGGGGGCATCGTTCAATGAGCAGTTCTTC. J is TRBJ2-1 and V is TRBV5-1, with 9 bases identical to TRBD1. The V gene end was trimmed by 2 bases and the J gene end by 6 bases; junction bases not matched to a gene: 9. This CDR3 is built from 16 residues. Germline assignment: CDR1 SGHRS and CDR2 YFSETQ.

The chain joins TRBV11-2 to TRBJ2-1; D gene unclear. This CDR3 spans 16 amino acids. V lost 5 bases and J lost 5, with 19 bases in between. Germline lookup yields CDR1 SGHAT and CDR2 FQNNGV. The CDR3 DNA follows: TGTGCCAGCAGCCTAGGCGAGGAGTGGCCGAACAATGAGCAGTTCTTC. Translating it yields CASSLGEEWPNNEQFF.

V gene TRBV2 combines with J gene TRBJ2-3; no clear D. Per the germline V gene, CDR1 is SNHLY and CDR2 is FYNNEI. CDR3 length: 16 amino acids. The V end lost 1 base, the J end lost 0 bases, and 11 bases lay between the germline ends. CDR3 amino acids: CASSEGPLGSTDTQYF. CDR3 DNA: TGTGCCAGCAGTGAAGGCCCACTGGGAAGCACAGATACGCAGTATTTT.

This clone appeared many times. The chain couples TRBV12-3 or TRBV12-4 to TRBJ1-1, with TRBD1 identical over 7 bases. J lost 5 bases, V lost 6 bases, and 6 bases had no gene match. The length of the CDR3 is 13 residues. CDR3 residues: CASRRQGGTEAFF. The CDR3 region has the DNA TGTGCCAGCAGAAGACAGGGAGGAACTGAAGCTTTCTTT.

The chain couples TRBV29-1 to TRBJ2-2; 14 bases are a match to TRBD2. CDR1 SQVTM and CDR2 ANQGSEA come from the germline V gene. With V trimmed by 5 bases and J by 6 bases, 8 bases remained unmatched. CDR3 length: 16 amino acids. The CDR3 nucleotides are TGCAGCGTTCCGGGACTAGCGGGAGAGCAGGCCGGGGAGCTGTTTTTT. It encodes CSVPGLAGEQAGELFF.

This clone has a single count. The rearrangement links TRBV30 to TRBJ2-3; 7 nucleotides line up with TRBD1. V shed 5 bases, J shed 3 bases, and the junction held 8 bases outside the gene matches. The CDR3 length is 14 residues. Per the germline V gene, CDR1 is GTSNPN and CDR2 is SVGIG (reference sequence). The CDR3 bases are TGTGCCTGGGGGATTGGGGGACAGACAGATACGCAGTATTTT. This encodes CAWGIGGQTDTQYF.

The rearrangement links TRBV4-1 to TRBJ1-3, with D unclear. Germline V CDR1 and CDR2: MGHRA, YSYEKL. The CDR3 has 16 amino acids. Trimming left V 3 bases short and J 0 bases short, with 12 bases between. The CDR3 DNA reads TGCGCCAGCAGCCAGGATTCCGTGGACTCTGGAAACACCATATATTTT. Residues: CASSQDSVDSGNTIYF.

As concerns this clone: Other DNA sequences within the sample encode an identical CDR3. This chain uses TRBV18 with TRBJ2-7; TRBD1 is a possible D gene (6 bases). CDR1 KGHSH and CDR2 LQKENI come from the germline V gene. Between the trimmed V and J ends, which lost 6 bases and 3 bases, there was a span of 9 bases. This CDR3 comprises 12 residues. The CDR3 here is CASSPDSYEQYF. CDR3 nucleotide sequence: TGTGCCAGCTCCCCGGACAGCTACGAGCAGTACTTC.

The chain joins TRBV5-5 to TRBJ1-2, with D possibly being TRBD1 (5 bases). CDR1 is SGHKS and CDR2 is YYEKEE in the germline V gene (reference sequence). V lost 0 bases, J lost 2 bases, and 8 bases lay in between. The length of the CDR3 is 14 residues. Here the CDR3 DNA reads TGTGCCAGCAGCTTGGACGGGGGAAACTATGGCTACACCTTC. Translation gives CASSLDGGNYGYTF.

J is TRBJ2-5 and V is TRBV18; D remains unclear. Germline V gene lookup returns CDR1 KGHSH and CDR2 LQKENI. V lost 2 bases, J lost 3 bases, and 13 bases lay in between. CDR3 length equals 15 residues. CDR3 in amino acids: CASSPRAGVEETQYF. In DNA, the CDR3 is TGTGCCAGCTCACCAAGGGCAGGAGTAGAAGAGACCCAGTACTTC.

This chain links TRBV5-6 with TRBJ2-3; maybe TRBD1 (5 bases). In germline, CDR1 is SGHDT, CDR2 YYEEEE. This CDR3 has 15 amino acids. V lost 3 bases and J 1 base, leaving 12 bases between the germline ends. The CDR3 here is CASSSDQGGTDTQYF. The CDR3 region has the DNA TGTGCCAGCAGCTCCGACCAGGGTGGCACAGATACGCAGTATTTT.

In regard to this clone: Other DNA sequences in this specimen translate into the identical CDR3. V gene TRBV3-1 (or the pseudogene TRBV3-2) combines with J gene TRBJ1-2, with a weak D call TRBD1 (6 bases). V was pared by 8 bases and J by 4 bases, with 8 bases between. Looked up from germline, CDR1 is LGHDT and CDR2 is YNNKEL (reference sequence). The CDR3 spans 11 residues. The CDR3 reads CASARGYGYTF. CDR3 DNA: TGTGCCAGCGCCAGGGGCTATGGCTACACCTTC.

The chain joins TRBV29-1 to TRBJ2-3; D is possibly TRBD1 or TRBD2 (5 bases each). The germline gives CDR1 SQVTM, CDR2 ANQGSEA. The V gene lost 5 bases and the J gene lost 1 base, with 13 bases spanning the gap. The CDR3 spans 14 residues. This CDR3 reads CSVRGGFGTDTQYF. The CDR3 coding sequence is TGCAGCGTTCGGGGCGGGTTCGGCACAGATACGCAGTATTTT.

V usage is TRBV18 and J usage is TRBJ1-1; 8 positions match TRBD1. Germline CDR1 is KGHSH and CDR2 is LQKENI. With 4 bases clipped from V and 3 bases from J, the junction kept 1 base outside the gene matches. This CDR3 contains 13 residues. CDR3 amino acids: CASSLDRDTEAFF. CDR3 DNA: TGTGCCAGCTCACTGGACAGGGACACTGAAGCTTTCTTT. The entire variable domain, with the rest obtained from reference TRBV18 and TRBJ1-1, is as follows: NAGVMQNPRHLVRRRGQEARLRCSPMKGHSHVYWYRQLPEEGLKFMVYLQKENIIDESGMPKERFSAEFPKEGPSILRIQQVVRGDSAAYFCASSLDRDTEAFFGQGTRLTVV.

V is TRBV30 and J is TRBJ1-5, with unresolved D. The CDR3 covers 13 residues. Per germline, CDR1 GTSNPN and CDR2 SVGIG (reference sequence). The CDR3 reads CAFSGDSNQPQHF. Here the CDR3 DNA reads TGTGCTTTTTCCGGGGATAGCAATCAGCCCCAGCATTTT.

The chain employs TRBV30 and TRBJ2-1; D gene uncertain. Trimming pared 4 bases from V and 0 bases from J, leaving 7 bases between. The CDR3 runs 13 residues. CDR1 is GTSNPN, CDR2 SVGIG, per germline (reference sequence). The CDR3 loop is CAWTRSSYNEQFF. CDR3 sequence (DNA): TGTGCCTGGACCCGGAGCTCCTACAATGAGCAGTTCTTC.